This is a list of T cell receptor beta chains from one sample in a study of blood T cell repertoires in COVID-19. TCRdb's copy holds only in-frame clones and misses some; the assay was immunoSEQ multiplex PCR. The table records 300,000 to 450,000 clones, 70% to 90% of them present only once. The specimen sequenced was peripheral blood. These receptors all stem from an older woman with COVID-19, enrolled during active disease. Each CDR3 is given with its conserved first and last residue. A D gene is named only where the DNA matches it firmly. Clone size is given for some rows only: seen once, a few or many times, or a class if the clone is expanded.

size	V	D	J	CDR3	DNA
NA	TRBV3-1/TRBV3-2	NA	TRBJ2-2	CASSQTLVNTGELFF	TGTGCCAGCAGCCAGACTCTAGTGAACACCGGGGAGCTGTTTTTT
NA	TRBV7-9	NA	TRBJ2-3	CASSLGTTTDTQYF	TGTGCCAGCAGCCTCGGGACAACCACAGATACGCAGTATTTT
NA	TRBV18	NA	TRBJ1-1	CASSRAAGATNTEAFF	TGTGCCAGCTCACGCGCCGCAGGGGCCACGAACACTGAAGCTTTCTTT
NA	TRBV10-2	TRBD1	TRBJ1-2	CASSRQGDGYGYTF	TGCGCCAGCTCCAGACAGGGGGATGGATATGGCTACACCTTC
NA	TRBV12-5	NA	TRBJ1-2	CASGQNDGINYGYTF	TGTGCTAGTGGCCAAAATGACGGGATAAACTATGGCTACACCTTC
NA	TRBV21-1	NA	TRBJ1-1	CASSPTGDTEAFF	TGTGCCAGCTCCCCCACAGGGGATACTGAAGCTTTCTTT
NA	TRBV24-1	TRBD2	TRBJ2-1	CATSDLEVAGELGSYNEQFF	TGTGCCACCAGTGATTTGGAGGTAGCGGGGGAGCTAGGCTCCTACAATGAGCAGTTCTTC
NA	TRBV7-3	TRBD1	TRBJ1-1	CASSPTGITEAFF	TGTGCCAGCAGTCCGACAGGGATCACTGAAGCTTTCTTT
NA	TRBV19	NA	TRBJ1-2	CASSIVEKIYGYTF	TGTGCCAGTAGTATAGTGGAGAAGATCTATGGCTACACCTTC
once	TRBV2	NA	TRBJ1-6	CASKKQGSPLHF	TGTGCCAGCAAAAAACAGGGTTCACCCCTCCACTTT
NA	TRBV5-4	NA	TRBJ1-2	CASSSPRVRYGYTF	TGTGCCAGCAGCTCCCCCAGGGTACGCTATGGCTACACCTTC
few	TRBV13	NA	TRBJ1-1	CASSPRGTEAFF	TGTGCCAGCAGCCCTCGGGGGACTGAAGCTTTCTTT
NA	TRBV28	TRBD1	TRBJ1-2	CASSPTPTGIYGYTF	TGTGCCAGCAGTCCTACCCCGACAGGGATCTATGGCTACACCTTC
few	TRBV7-2	NA	TRBJ1-3	CASSLAPRISGNTIYF	TGTGCCAGCAGCTTAGCCCCGAGGATCTCTGGAAACACCATATATTTT
NA	TRBV12-3/TRBV12-4	NA	TRBJ1-3	CAGHRGSGNTIYF	TGTGCCGGTCATAGGGGCTCTGGAAACACCATATATTTT
NA	TRBV7-9	TRBD1	TRBJ1-1	CASSLVPTGTLGTEAFF	TGTGCCAGCAGCTTAGTCCCGACAGGGACCTTAGGTACTGAAGCTTTCTTT
NA	TRBV6-5	NA	TRBJ2-1	CASRSGVSFYNEQFF	TGTGCCAGCAGGTCAGGGGTTTCCTTTTACAATGAGCAGTTCTTC
NA	TRBV5-6	NA	TRBJ1-1	CASSFDIDGNTEAFF	TGTGCCAGCAGCTTTGACATAGACGGGAACACTGAAGCTTTCTTT
NA	TRBV18	NA	TRBJ1-5	CASSQGFGNQPQHF	TGTGCCAGCTCACAGGGGTTTGGCAATCAGCCCCAGCATTTT
NA	TRBV6-2/TRBV6-3	NA	TRBJ1-5	CASSLGQFNQPQHF	TGTGCCAGCAGTCTAGGACAGTTCAATCAGCCCCAGCATTTT
NA	TRBV19	NA	TRBJ1-4	CASSITGTTNEKLFF	TGTGCCAGTAGTATCACAGGGACAACTAATGAAAAACTGTTTTTT
NA	TRBV6-5	NA	TRBJ1-2	CASTPSSAPGGYTF	TGTGCCAGCACCCCGAGCAGCGCCCCTGGGGGCTACACCTTC
NA	TRBV9	TRBD1	TRBJ1-5	CASSVGDSPNQPQHF	TGTGCCAGCAGCGTAGGGGACAGCCCCAATCAGCCCCAGCATTTT
NA	TRBV2	NA	TRBJ1-1	CASRGVFFSRTEAFF	TGTGCCAGCCGGGGGGTTTTTTTCTCTCGCACTGAAGCTTTCTTT
NA	TRBV6-4	NA	TRBJ1-2	CASSETGNHGYTF	TGTGCCAGCAGTGAAACAGGGAATCATGGCTACACCTTC
NA	TRBV19	TRBD1	TRBJ2-7	CASRGGQGPYEQYF	TGTGCCAGTAGGGGGGGACAGGGGCCCTACGAGCAGTACTTC
NA	TRBV7-3	NA	TRBJ2-1	CASSLTGGEQFF	TGTGCCAGCAGCTTAACAGGAGGGGAGCAGTTCTTC
NA	TRBV19	TRBD2	TRBJ2-3	CASSMTSGTDTQYF	TGTGCCAGTAGTATGACTAGCGGCACAGATACGCAGTATTTT
NA	TRBV21-1	NA	TRBJ2-7	CASSPRRDSPAYEQYF	TGTGCCAGCAGCCCACGCAGGGACAGTCCCGCCTACGAGCAGTACTTC
NA	TRBV7-6	TRBD1	TRBJ2-5	CASSLDQGAYQETQYF	TGTGCCAGCAGCTTAGACCAGGGGGCGTACCAAGAGACCCAGTACTTC
few	TRBV19	NA	TRBJ2-3	CASSMPRLGRGPDTQYF	TGTGCCAGTAGTATGCCCCGCCTAGGCAGGGGCCCAGATACGCAGTATTTT
NA	TRBV14	NA	TRBJ2-1	CASSPRATHSQFF	TGTGCCAGCAGCCCGAGGGCTACCCACTCGCAGTTCTTC
NA	TRBV7-9	TRBD2	TRBJ2-7	CASSFSGDPYEQYF	TGTGCCAGCAGCTTTAGCGGGGATCCCTACGAGCAGTACTTC
NA	TRBV14	TRBD1	TRBJ2-1	CASSRLGDRYNEQFF	TGTGCCAGCAGCCGGCTAGGGGACAGATACAATGAGCAGTTCTTC
NA	TRBV30	TRBD2	TRBJ2-3	CAWSVTGGVDTQYF	TGTGCCTGGAGTGTAACGGGGGGGGTAGATACGCAGTATTTT
NA	TRBV5-6	NA	TRBJ1-2	CASSLWLRERVGYTF	TGTGCCAGCAGCTTGTGGCTAAGGGAGAGAGTTGGCTACACCTTC
NA	TRBV2	TRBD1	TRBJ2-2	CASSVGTGNTGELFF	TGTGCCAGCAGTGTGGGGACAGGGAACACCGGGGAGCTGTTTTTT
NA	TRBV7-9	TRBD1	TRBJ1-3	CASSPSTGAGNTIYF	TGTGCCAGCAGCCCCTCCACAGGGGCTGGAAACACCATATATTTT
NA	TRBV7-2	TRBD2	TRBJ2-7	CASRQLAGALSEQYF	TGTGCCAGCAGGCAACTAGCGGGGGCCCTTTCCGAGCAGTACTTC
NA	TRBV6-6	TRBD2	TRBJ2-7	CASSPTSGVYEQYF	TGTGCCAGCAGTCCGACTAGCGGGGTCTACGAGCAGTACTTC
NA	TRBV5-5	NA	TRBJ2-3	CASSLTDYTDTQYF	TGTGCCAGCAGCTTGACAGATTACACAGATACGCAGTATTTT
NA	TRBV12-5	TRBD2	TRBJ2-1	CASGTPGLAGGYNEQFF	TGTGCTAGTGGTACACCGGGACTAGCGGGGGGGTACAATGAGCAGTTCTTC
few	TRBV11-3	NA	TRBJ1-6	CASSLDQSSPLHF	TGTGCCAGCAGCTTAGATCAGTCTTCACCCCTCCACTTT
NA	TRBV5-4	TRBD1	TRBJ2-7	CASSLRGQGALYEQYF	TGTGCCAGCAGCTTGAGAGGACAGGGGGCCCTCTACGAGCAGTACTTC
NA	TRBV5-4	NA	TRBJ1-2	CASSRGYGYTF	TGTGCCAGCAGCCGCGGGTATGGCTACACCTTC
NA	TRBV14	NA	TRBJ1-6	CASSQDRGDFSYNSPLHF	TGTGCCAGCAGCCAAGATCGTGGGGACTTCTCCTATAATTCACCCCTCCACTTT
NA	TRBV7-2	TRBD1	TRBJ1-1	CASSEQGAVTEAFF	TGTGCCAGCTCGGAACAGGGGGCTGTCACTGAAGCTTTCTTT